Following are 5 T cell receptor beta chains from one sample sequenced in a study of CD8+ T cells in alopecia areata. Extracted RNA was reverse transcribed into cDNA, the sequencing template. The repertoire was sequenced with immunoSEQ multiplex PCR; TCRdb's copy has only in-frame clones and lacks some. The sample lists roughly 150,000 clones, roughly 50% occurring once. Material for sequencing was CD4+ T cells sorted from blood. These receptors originate from a human donor in good health.

V and J are TRBV7-2 and TRBJ2-3; D might be TRBD1 or TRBD2, each matching 6 bases. The ends were cut back, 1 base at V and 5 bases at J, with 13 bases in the middle. The CDR3 consists of 15 residues. CDR1 is SGHTA and CDR2 is FQGNSA in the germline V gene. The CDR3 DNA follows: TGTGCCAGCAGCTTAGGTGGGGGGCGGCGAGATACGCAGTATTTT. Amino acids: CASSLGGGRRDTQYF.

The genes are TRBV7-2 and TRBJ2-7; D perhaps matches TRBD1 (5 bases). The germline CDR1 and CDR2 sequences are SGHTA and FQGNSA. V was clipped by 5 bases and J by 2 bases, with 10 bases between them. The CDR3 totals 13 residues. CDR3 bases: TGTGCCAGCAGCCTCACAGGTCCCTACGAGCAGTACTTC. It yields the protein CASSLTGPYEQYF.

This clone has ten or more counts. The CDR3 DNA reads TGTGCCAGCAGTTACGACCACAAGGGGGAGCTGTTTTTT. It specifies CASSYDHKGELFF. The chain combines TRBV6-6 with TRBJ2-2; D not certain. The ends were cut back, 2 bases at V and 8 bases at J, with 9 bases in the middle. The CDR3 loop spans 13 amino acids. Germline values: CDR1 MNHNY, CDR2 SVGAGI (reference sequence).

This clone has only a few counts. The genes are TRBV28 and TRBJ2-4; unclear D gene. The germline V and J ends were trimmed by 3 bases and 0 bases, with 6 bases remaining between them. The CDR3 extends over 14 amino acids. In germline, CDR1 is MDHEN, CDR2 SYDVKM. The CDR3 region has the DNA TGTGCCAGCAGTTTTTGGGGAGCCAAAAACATTCAGTACTTC. Amino acid sequence: CASSFWGAKNIQYF.

This clone was counted between two and nine times. The chain combines TRBV29-1 with TRBJ2-2, with D unresolved. Trimming cost V 7 bases and J 0 bases, with 12 bases left between them. Germline loops: CDR1 SQVTM, CDR2 ANQGSEA. The CDR3 is 14 residues long. CDR3 loop: CSGKDRSNTGELFF. CDR3 coding DNA: TGCAGCGGCAAGGACCGATCGAACACCGGGGAGCTGTTTTTT.